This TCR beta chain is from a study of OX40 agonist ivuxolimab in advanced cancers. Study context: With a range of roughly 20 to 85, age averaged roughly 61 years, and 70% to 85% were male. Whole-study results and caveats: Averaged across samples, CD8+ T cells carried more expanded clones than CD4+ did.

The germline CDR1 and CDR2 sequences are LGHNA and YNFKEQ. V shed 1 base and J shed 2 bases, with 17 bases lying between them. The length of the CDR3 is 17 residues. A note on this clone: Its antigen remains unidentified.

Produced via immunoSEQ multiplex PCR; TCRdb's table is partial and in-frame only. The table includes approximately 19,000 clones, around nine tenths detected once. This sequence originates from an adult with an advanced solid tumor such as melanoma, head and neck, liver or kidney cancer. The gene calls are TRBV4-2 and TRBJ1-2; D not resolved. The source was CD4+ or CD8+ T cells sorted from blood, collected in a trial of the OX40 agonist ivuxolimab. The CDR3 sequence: CASSQVSLGFSNYGYTF. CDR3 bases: TGTGCCAGCAGCCAAGTTTCACTAGGGTTCTCAAACTATGGCTACACCTTC.